These 10 T cell receptor beta chains were all obtained from the same sample, sequenced in a study of T cells after yellow fever vaccination. A single record per CDR3 protein comes from TCRdb applying MiXCR to the 5' RACE reads. The table shows about 400,000 distinct CDR3 sequences, with approximately 6% occurring only once. The starting material was PBMCs, obtained 5 days after the yellow fever booster vaccination. These receptors came from a man in his thirties or forties who received the YFV17D yellow fever vaccine.

This clonotype was counted ten times or more. The chain has TRBV5-8 and TRBJ2-1; D is unclear. With 7 bases removed from V and 0 bases from J, the gap between germline ends came to 11 bases. The CDR3 consists of 14 residues. In germline, CDR1 is SGHTS, CDR2 YDEGEE. CDR3 sequence reads: CASGPVSSYNEQFF. DNA of the CDR3: TGTGCCAGCGGTCCGGTGAGCTCCTACAATGAGCAGTTCTTC.

There are many counts of this clonotype. CDR3 in DNA: TGTGCCAGCAGCATCGGGTCGTCCTACAATGAGCAGTTCTTC. It encodes CASSIGSSYNEQFF. J is TRBJ2-1 and V is TRBV7-3, with no clear D. Trimming cost V 5 bases and J 1 base, with 9 bases left between them. Germline V gene lookup returns CDR1 SGHTA and CDR2 FQGTGA. The CDR3 contains 14 residues. The full variable domain, rest sourced from reference TRBV7-3 and TRBJ2-1, is GAGVSQTPSNKVTEKGKYVELRCDPISGHTALYWYRQSLGQGPEFLIYFQGTGAADDSGLPNDRFFAVRPEGSVSTLKIQRTERGDSAVYLCASSIGSSYNEQFFGPGTRLTVL.

Ten or more counts support this clonotype. V gene TRBV29-1 combines with J gene TRBJ2-7; TRBD1 agrees at 8 bases. This CDR3 is built from 13 residues. V lost 4 bases to trimming and J lost 3 bases; unmatched junction nucleotides: 5. Germline lookup yields CDR1 SQVTM and CDR2 ANQGSEA. In DNA, the CDR3 is TGCAGCGTTGGGGACAGGCGCAACTACGAGCAGTACTTC. The encoded protein is CSVGDRRNYEQYF.

The rearrangement uses TRBV11-2 and TRBJ2-5; D may be TRBD2 (5 bases). Germline V gene sequence: CDR1 SGHAT, CDR2 FQNNGV. Trimming removed 2 bases from V and 7 bases from J, with 11 bases in between. This CDR3 spans 13 amino acids. The CDR3 DNA reads as TGTGCCAGCAGCTTACGAGGAGAGGGGACCCAGTACTTC. Protein product: CASSLRGEGTQYF.

The chain carries TRBV20-1 and TRBJ1-2; D gene unclear. The germline V gene encodes CDR1 DFQATT and CDR2 SNEGSKA (reference sequence). Trimming cost V 2 bases and J 4 bases, with 5 bases left between them. The CDR3 length is 11 residues. The chain's CDR3 is CSARRIYGYTF. CDR3 nucleotides: TGCAGTGCTAGACGGATCTATGGCTACACCTTC.

This clonotype appeared once. V and J are TRBV20-1 and TRBJ2-1; 10 nucleotides agree with TRBD2. This CDR3 has 16 amino acids. The germline gives CDR1 DFQATT, CDR2 SNEGSKA (reference sequence). The CDR3 nucleotides read TGCTGCGCTCCTCGAAGACTAGCGGGCATCTACAATGAGCAGTTCTTC. This translates into CCAPRRLAGIYNEQFF.

The chain uses TRBV5-6 and TRBJ1-1, with TRBD1 matching 7 bases. This CDR3 spans 15 amino acids. From germline, CDR1 is SGHDT and CDR2 YYEEEE. Losses at the gene ends were 0 bases for V and 0 bases for J; bases not matched to a gene: 2. Here the CDR3 reads CASSLGDRMNTEAFF. The CDR3, as DNA: TGTGCCAGCAGCTTGGGGGACAGAATGAACACTGAAGCTTTCTTT.

This clonotype occurred many times. V gene TRBV7-9 combines with J gene TRBJ2-7; D is possibly TRBD2 (5 bases). This CDR3 region has 13 residues. Germline CDR1 and CDR2: SEHNR and FQNEAQ (reference sequence). With 3 bases removed from V and 5 bases from J, the gap between germline ends came to 11 bases. The CDR3 protein is CASSLAPSNEQYF. DNA for the CDR3: TGTGCCAGCAGCTTGGCCCCTAGCAACGAGCAGTACTTC.

This clonotype appeared many times. CDR3 coding DNA: TGTGCCAGCAGCCAAGATACCGGGGAGCTGTTTTTT. Protein sequence: CASSQDTGELFF. The J gene is TRBJ2-2, the V gene TRBV3-1; D uncertain. The germline V and J ends were trimmed by 0 bases and 5 bases, with 1 base remaining between them. The CDR3 totals 12 residues. Germline V CDR1 and CDR2: LGHDT, YNNKEL (reference sequence).

The genes are TRBV29-1 and TRBJ2-7, with D unclear. The germline V and J ends were trimmed by 6 bases and 3 bases, with 21 bases remaining between them. The CDR3 extends over 15 amino acids. The germline V gene encodes CDR1 SQVTM and CDR2 ANQGSEA. DNA of the CDR3: TGCAGCGTCGGTAAACGCCGAGACGGATACTACGAGCAGTACTTC. Protein: CSVGKRRDGYYEQYF.